This entry concerns a single TCR beta chain. Its antigen is currently unknown. The sample originates from a study of T cells in localized non-small cell lung cancer. Study-level results: Among blood samples, higher T cell density accompanied longer overall survival. In adjacent lung appeared a median approximately 57 of the top 100 tumor clones. Uninvolved nearby lung showed the greatest T cell clonality, exceeding that found in tumor.

Sequenced by immunoSEQ multiplex PCR; TCRdb stores in-frame clones only, minus some. The table shows some 50,000 clones, with roughly 79% occurring only once. This CDR3 is 14 amino acids long. Trimming took off 5 bases at V and 1 base at J, with 8 bases between the two ends. The V gene's germline CDR1 is SGHAT and CDR2 FQNNGV. This receptor was obtained from a man aged 35 to 69 with stage III lung adenocarcinoma. Here the sequenced sample was peripheral blood mononuclear cells, taken before any cancer treatment. The chain couples TRBV11-2 to TRBJ2-2, with a possible D match to TRBD1 (6 bases). CDR3 protein: CASSLGQNTGELFF. DNA of the CDR3: TGTGCCAGCAGCCTGGGACAGAACACCGGGGAGCTGTTTTTT. The full variable domain, its missing parts supplied by reference TRBV11-2 and TRBJ2-2, is EAGVAQSPRYKIIEKRQSVAFWCNPISGHATLYWYQQILGQGPKLLIQFQNNGVVDDSQLPKDRFSAERLKGVDSTLKIQPAKLEDSAVYLCASSLGQNTGELFFGEGSRLTVL.